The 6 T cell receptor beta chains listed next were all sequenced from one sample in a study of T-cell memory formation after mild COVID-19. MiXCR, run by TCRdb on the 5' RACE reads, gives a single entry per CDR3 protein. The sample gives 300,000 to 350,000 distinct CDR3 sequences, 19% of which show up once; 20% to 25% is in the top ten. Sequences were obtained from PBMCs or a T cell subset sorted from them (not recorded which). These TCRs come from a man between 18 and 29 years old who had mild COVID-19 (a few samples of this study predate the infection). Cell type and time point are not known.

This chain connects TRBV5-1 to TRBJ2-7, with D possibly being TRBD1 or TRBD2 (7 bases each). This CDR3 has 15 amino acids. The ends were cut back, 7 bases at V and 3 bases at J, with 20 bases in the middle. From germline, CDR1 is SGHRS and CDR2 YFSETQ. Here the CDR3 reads CASSPGGTASYEQYV. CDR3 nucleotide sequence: TGCGCCAGCTCCCCCGGGGGGACAGCCAGCTACGAGCAGTACGTC.

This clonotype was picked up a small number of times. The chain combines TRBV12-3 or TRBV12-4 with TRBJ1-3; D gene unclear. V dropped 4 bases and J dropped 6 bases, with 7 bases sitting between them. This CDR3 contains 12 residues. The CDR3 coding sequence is TGTGCCAGCAGTTATCTAGCAAACACCATATATTTT. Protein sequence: CASSYLANTIYF.

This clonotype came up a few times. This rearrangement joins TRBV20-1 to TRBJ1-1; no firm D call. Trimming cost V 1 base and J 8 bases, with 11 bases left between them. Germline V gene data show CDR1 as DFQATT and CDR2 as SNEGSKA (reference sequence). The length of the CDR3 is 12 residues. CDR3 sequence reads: CSARAGPGEAFF. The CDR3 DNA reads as TGCAGTGCTAGAGCGGGTCCGGGAGAAGCTTTCTTT.

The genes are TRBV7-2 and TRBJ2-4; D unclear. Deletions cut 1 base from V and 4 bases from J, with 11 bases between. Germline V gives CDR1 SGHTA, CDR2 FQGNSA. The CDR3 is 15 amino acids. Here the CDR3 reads CASSLVADPKNIQYF. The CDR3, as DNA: TGTGCCAGCAGCTTAGTTGCCGACCCGAAAAACATTCAGTACTTC.

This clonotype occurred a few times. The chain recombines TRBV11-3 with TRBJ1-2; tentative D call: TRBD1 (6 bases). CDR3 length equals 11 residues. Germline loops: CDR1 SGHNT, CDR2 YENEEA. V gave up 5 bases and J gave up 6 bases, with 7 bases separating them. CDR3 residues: CASSRGHGYTF. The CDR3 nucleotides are TGTGCCAGCAGCCGGGGGCATGGCTACACCTTC. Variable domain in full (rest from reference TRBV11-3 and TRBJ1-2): EAGVVQSPRYKIIEKKQPVAFWCNPISGHNTLYWYLQNLGQGPELLIRYENEEAVDDSQLPKDRFSAERLKGVDSTLKIQPAELGDSAVYLCASSRGHGYTFGSGTRLTVV.

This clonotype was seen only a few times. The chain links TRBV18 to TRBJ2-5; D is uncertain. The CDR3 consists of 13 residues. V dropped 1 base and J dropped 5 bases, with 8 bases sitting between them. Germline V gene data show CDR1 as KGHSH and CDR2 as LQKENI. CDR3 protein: CASSPLRDETQYF. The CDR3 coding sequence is TGTGCCAGCTCACCACTTAGAGACGAGACCCAGTACTTC.